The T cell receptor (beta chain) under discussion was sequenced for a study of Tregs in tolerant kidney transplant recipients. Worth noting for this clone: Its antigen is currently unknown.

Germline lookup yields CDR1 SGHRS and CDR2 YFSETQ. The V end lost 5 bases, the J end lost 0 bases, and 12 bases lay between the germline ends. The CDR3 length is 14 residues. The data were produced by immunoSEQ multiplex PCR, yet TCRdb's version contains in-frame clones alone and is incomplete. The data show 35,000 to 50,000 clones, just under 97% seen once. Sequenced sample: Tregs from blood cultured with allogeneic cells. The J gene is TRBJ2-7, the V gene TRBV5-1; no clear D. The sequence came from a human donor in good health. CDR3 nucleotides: TGCGCCAGCAGGATTGGACCGAGCTCCTACGAGCAGTACTTC. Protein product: CASRIGPSSYEQYF.